What follows is one TCR beta chain and its context. It has no known antigen specificity. No base quality information exists; no much larger clone differs at one position. For deep sequencing, PBMC libraries mostly used about 500 ng of input genomic DNA, with six replicates for each sample. The immunoSEQ hsTCRbeta kit was used to prepare TCRbeta libraries according to the manufacturer's instructions. The completed libraries were mixed into a single pool at 3 nM, then sequenced with an Illumina NovaSeq 6000 S4 flow cell. The paper's processing steps were these. The immunoSEQ Analyzer was used for raw data preprocessing and quality control. The analysis was limited to productive rearrangements, and each clonotype was defined by a unique CDR3 amino acid sequence. Repertoire clonality was estimated as the Gini-Simpson index, which was computed with the R package tcR. Gini indices were compared with Student's t test, and associations with tumor size change were assessed by Pearson correlation. Held by TCRdb, this immuneACCESS table contains in-frame sequences only and omits some clones. Under half of the omission traces to an unresolved V gene where checked; the cause of the rest is unknown. V, J and clone size are taken as reported in that table, and D and trimming were inferred from the DNA itself. The sample table records roughly 67,000 clones; about 86% of these occur just once. Around 3.7% of the sample comes from the top ten.

This specimen's time point label, interpreted: before neoadjuvant nivolumab. Patients were newly diagnosed with stage II-IVA oral cavity squamous cell carcinoma and had received no prior systemic or radiation treatment. The cohort was made up of patients with locally advanced, HPV-negative oral cavity squamous cell carcinoma. No culture maintenance or expansion was done, as the peripheral blood mononuclear cells went straight to analysis. The samples were obtained from a longitudinal correlative study of a single-arm phase II trial testing neoadjuvant nivolumab in oral cavity squamous cell carcinoma. Genomic DNA-based TCRbeta sequencing was performed on subject-matched pre- and post-treatment PBMCs and tumors from three responders and three non-responders. Peripheral blood mononuclear cells were collected once before nivolumab treatment and again after treatment, at the time of surgery. The Maxwell RSC DNA from Cells kit was used to isolate genomic DNA from PBMCs.

This entry is derived from a study of neoadjuvant anti-PD-1 for oral cavity cancer (dated by TCRdb to the early 2020s). Broadly, across the study: Before curative-intent surgical resection, most patients were given three to four biweekly doses of nivolumab at 3 mg/kg. Patients with complete response, partial response or stable disease by RECIST 1.1 were defined as responders, whereas patients with progression were defined as non-responders. The parent correlative cohort included some 13 patients, with a roughly 35% response rate. Patients who did not progress were given a fourth nivolumab dose at about day 43 and had definitive surgical resection on days 50-56. Study-wide conclusions, independent of this receptor: After neoadjuvant nivolumab, significantly higher T cell clonality (Gini index) was found within PBMCs in non-responders than in responders. Higher pretreatment blood TCRbeta clonality and lower post-treatment tumor TCRbeta clonality were correlated with higher pretreatment blood Treg/Th17 ratios. The TCR analyses had only three patients in each response group, and the authors called for validation in larger cohorts.

The input for sequencing was PBMCs, taken before nivolumab (anti-PD-1) treatment. The receptor comes from a person aged 40-85 years with oral cavity squamous cell carcinoma.

The DNA sequence is given as TGTGCCAGCAGTGCCAGCGGGAGATTAGAGACCCAGTACTTC. Its translation is CASSASGRLETQYF. The chain is encoded by TRBV2 joined to TRBJ2-5; 8 bases in the junction line up with TRBD2. The germline V gene encodes CDR1 SNHLY and CDR2 FYNNEI. From cysteine to phenylalanine, the CDR3 is 14 amino acids long. The retained sequence is limited to the CDR3, 42 bases, with the frame set at the first base. Clipping removes 4 bases from V and 4 bases from J, with 5 as the unmatched junction base count.